A single sample gave rise to the 8 T cell receptor beta chains below, sequenced in a study of blood T cells in healthy people across ages. A sample-barcoded 5' primer and a J-beta primer mix were used in a second PCR of about 7 to 11 cycles. MiXCR was run by TCRdb on the 5' RACE reads, yielding one entry per CDR3 protein. The sample shows about 1.7 million distinct CDR3 sequences, 28% of them seen only once. The source material was blood. The receptors were sampled from a woman in her twenties or thirties in good health.

This clonotype was counted once. The chain has TRBV20-1 and TRBJ2-1, with D perhaps matching TRBD2 (5 bases). The CDR3 loop spans 15 amino acids. Trimming took off 6 bases at V and 9 bases at J, with 24 bases between the two ends. Germline V gives CDR1 DFQATT, CDR2 SNEGSKA (reference sequence). The CDR3 sequence: CSATSWTPNSGEQFF. CDR3 nucleotide sequence: TGCAGTGCCACCAGTTGGACTCCTAATTCGGGTGAGCAGTTCTTC.

CDR3 in DNA: TGTGCCAGCAGCTTACGGCTCCGGAGGGGAGGGGATGAGCAGTTCTTC. Amino acid sequence: CASSLRLRRGGDEQFF. This sequence joins TRBV11-2 and TRBJ2-1, with 7 nucleotides matching TRBD2. CDR3 length: 16 amino acids. Germline trimming cut 2 bases from V and 8 bases from J; bases unmatched to any gene: 12. CDR1 is SGHAT and CDR2 is FQNNGV in the germline V gene.

Many counts were recorded for this clonotype. The chain employs TRBV29-1 and TRBJ2-3; D is unclear. The ends were cut back, 4 bases at V and 3 bases at J, with 14 bases in the middle. CDR1 and CDR2 (germline): SQVTM, ANQGSEA. The CDR3 consists of 14 residues. The chain's CDR3 is CSVGWESTTDTQYF. In DNA, the CDR3 is TGCAGCGTTGGTTGGGAATCGACGACAGATACGCAGTATTTT.

As to this clonotype: A read error may explain this, as a much larger clone is one base away. V is TRBV6-4 and J is TRBJ2-1; 11 bases line up with TRBD2. The CDR3 contains 15 residues. Germline V CDR1 and CDR2: MRHNA, SNTAGT. The CDR3 loop reads CDSSDASGRRGEQFF. DNA of the CDR3: TGTGACAGCAGTGACGCTAGCGGGAGGCGAGGGGAGCAGTTCTTC.

The rearrangement links TRBV10-3 to TRBJ1-5; weak D call: TRBD1 (5 bases). Germline CDR1 is ENHRY and CDR2 is SYGVKD. CDR3 size: 13 residues. With 5 bases removed from V and 7 bases from J, the gap between germline ends came to 12 bases. The CDR3, as DNA: TGTGCCATCAGTCTAGGCAGGGAACAGCCCCAGCATTTT. It translates to CAISLGREQPQHF.

In this sample, this clonotype turned up many times. The CDR3: CASSFGQGADNEQFF. Written as DNA, the CDR3 is TGCGCCAGCAGCTTTGGACAGGGGGCAGACAATGAGCAGTTCTTC. The rearrangement links TRBV5-1 to TRBJ2-1; 11 nucleotides align to TRBD1. This CDR3 is built from 15 residues. The germline gives CDR1 SGHRS, CDR2 YFSETQ. With 2 bases clipped from V and 5 bases from J, the junction kept 3 bases outside the gene matches.

This sequence joins TRBV2 and TRBJ1-2; D unclear. V was shortened by 7 bases and J by 6 bases, with 9 bases between the two germline ends. CDR1 is SNHLY, CDR2 FYNNEI, per germline. The CDR3 consists of 11 residues. The CDR3 DNA follows: TGTGCCAGCATCCGGGTGGATGGCTACACCTTC. Encoded protein: CASIRVDGYTF.

This clonotype was seen more than once but under ten times. The chain is built from TRBV11-2 and TRBJ2-7; TRBD2 aligns across 11 bases. V dropped 4 bases and J dropped 3; count of bases not matched to a gene: 8. From germline, CDR1 is SGHAT and CDR2 FQNNGV. CDR3 size: 16 residues. CDR3 sequence reads: CASSSYSGGAGYEQYF. For the CDR3, the DNA is TGTGCCAGCAGCTCCTATAGCGGGGGGGCGGGCTACGAGCAGTACTTC.